This TCR beta chain was sequenced in a study of blood T cell repertoires in COVID-19. The CDR3 totals 15 residues. The ends were cut back, 3 bases at V and 3 bases at J, with 11 bases in the middle. Germline CDR1 ENHRY, CDR2 SYGVKD. Clones were sequenced by immunoSEQ multiplex PCR, and TCRdb holds only the in-frame ones, with some missing. The table shows 250,000 or so clones, with more than 70% occurring only once. The source is a woman aged 50 to 65 who had recovered from COVID-19. This chain links TRBV10-3 with TRBJ2-2, with a possible D match to TRBD2 (5 bases). Sequences were obtained from PBMCs or T cells enriched from blood (not recorded which). CDR3: CAISDQGLHTGELFF. The CDR3 DNA sequence: TGTGCCATCAGTGACCAAGGACTGCACACCGGGGAGCTGTTTTTT.